The rows below give T cell receptor beta chains drawn from one sample of a study of a mutant IDH1 vaccine in newly diagnosed glioma. Their recognized antigens are unknown. Sequenced by immunoSEQ multiplex PCR; TCRdb stores in-frame clones only, minus some. The sample contains more than 40,000 clones, more than 70% of which appear only once. This specimen consisted of PBMCs, obtained from a glioma patient whose treatment included an IDH1 peptide vaccine. Source of these receptors: a woman aged 40-49 years with glioma. CDR3s include the opening cysteine and the closing phenylalanine or tryptophan. Fields, in order: D gene, V gene, J gene, clone size, CDR3 DNA, CDR3 protein. D genes are given only for firm matches. Some rows have no size entry. The others give once, few or many, or a class for an expanded clone.

TRBD1	TRBV5-6	TRBJ1-1	.	TGTGCCAGCAGCCTGGTGGGACAGAGACACACTGAAGCTTTCTTT	CASSLVGQRHTEAFF
TRBD2	TRBV10-2	TRBJ2-7	.	TGCGCCAGCAGAGCAGCGGGAGTCTCCTACGAGCAGTACTTC	CASRAAGVSYEQYF
TRBD1	TRBV29-1	TRBJ2-7	once	TGCAGCGCCCTACCGGGACAGGGGGACGAGCAGTACTTC	CSALPGQGDEQYF
TRBD2	TRBV5-1	TRBJ2-1	.	TGCGCCAGCAGCCCAAGCGGGGGGAGGATCAATGAGCAGTTCTTC	CASSPSGGRINEQFF
TRBD1	TRBV29-1	TRBJ1-2	few	TGCAGCGTTGAAAAGGGACAGGGGGCGCGAGACTATGGCTACACCTTC	CSVEKGQGARDYGYTF
TRBD1	TRBV4-1	TRBJ1-1	few	TGCGCCAGCAGCCAAGGACAGGGAGGGACTGAAGCTTTCTTT	CASSQGQGGTEAFF
.	TRBV5-1	TRBJ1-4	few	TGCGCCAGCAGCTTGCGTGGAGTGGCAACTAATGAAAAACTGTTTTTT	CASSLRGVATNEKLFF
.	TRBV7-2	TRBJ1-2	.	TGTGCCAGCAGCTTAAACCTATACGATGGCTACACCTTC	CASSLNLYDGYTF
.	TRBV11-2	TRBJ2-3	.	TGTGCCAGCAGCTTAAGCTCCCGGGGGTACTCAGATACGCAGTATTTT	CASSLSSRGYSDTQYF
TRBD1	TRBV5-1	TRBJ1-4	.	TGCGCCAGCAGCTTAGGGGACAGGGATGAAAAACTGTTTTTT	CASSLGDRDEKLFF